Following are 20 T cell receptor beta chains from one sample sequenced in a study of OX40 agonist ivuxolimab in advanced cancers. Sequenced by immunoSEQ multiplex PCR; TCRdb stores in-frame clones only, minus some. The table records approximately 70,000 clones, 88% of them present only once. The input for sequencing was CD4+ or CD8+ T cells sorted from blood, taken in a trial of the OX40 agonist ivuxolimab. These receptors originate from an adult with an advanced solid tumor such as melanoma, head and neck, liver or kidney cancer.

The gene calls are TRBV28 and TRBJ2-2; TRBD2 is a possible D gene (7 bases). CDR3 size: 15 residues. The germline gives CDR1 MDHEN, CDR2 SYDVKM. V was pared by 7 bases and J by 5 bases, with 17 bases between. CDR3: CASILGGGETGELFF. Here the CDR3 DNA reads TGTGCCAGCATCTTAGGGGGAGGGGAAACCGGGGAGCTGTTTTTT.

V gene TRBV18 combines with J gene TRBJ1-2, with a weak D call TRBD1 (5 bases). V lost 2 bases to trimming and J lost 2 bases, with 9 bases between them. Germline CDR1 KGHSH, CDR2 LQKENI. The CDR3 totals 14 residues. As DNA, the CDR3 is TGTGCCAGCTCACCATTGGACACAAACTATGGCTACACCTTC. As protein: CASSPLDTNYGYTF.

V and J are TRBV18 and TRBJ1-1; TRBD1 might be the D (5 bases). V was clipped by 2 bases and J by 4 bases, with 14 bases between them. CDR1 is KGHSH, CDR2 LQKENI, per germline. CDR3 length: 15 amino acids. CDR3: CASSPLMPGGTEAFF. In DNA, the CDR3 is TGTGCCAGCTCACCATTAATGCCCGGGGGCACTGAAGCTTTCTTT.

The chain combines TRBV12-5 with TRBJ2-2; 7 bases fit TRBD1. CDR3 length: 15 amino acids. Germline-derived CDR1 and CDR2 are LGHNT and FRNRAP. The V and J ends lost 1 base and 6 bases, in that order; junction bases with no gene match: 5. The CDR3: CASGLGDRDAGELFF. CDR3 in DNA: TGTGCTAGTGGTTTGGGTGACAGGGACGCCGGGGAGCTGTTTTTT.

The chain employs TRBV7-9 and TRBJ1-3; D is unresolved. Germline CDR1 reads SEHNR; CDR2 reads FQNEAQ (reference sequence). This CDR3 has 15 amino acids. With 5 bases removed from V and 0 bases from J, the gap between germline ends came to 11 bases. Here the CDR3 DNA reads TGTGCCAGCAGCCAAGGACGGATCTCTGGAAACACCATATATTTT. It is translated as CASSQGRISGNTIYF.

V is TRBV6-5 and J is TRBJ1-4; 7 nucleotides agree with TRBD1. The V gene end was trimmed by 6 bases and the J gene end by 4 bases; junction bases not matched to a gene: 5. Germline loops: CDR1 MNHEY, CDR2 SVGAGI. The CDR3 is 14 amino acids. CDR3 residues: CASSSGTVNEKLFF. The DNA for the CDR3 is TGTGCCAGCAGCTCCGGGACAGTTAATGAAAAACTGTTTTTT.

The rearrangement links TRBV5-1 to TRBJ2-5; D is perhaps TRBD1 (8 bases). The germline V gene has CDR1 SGHRS and CDR2 YFSETQ. This CDR3 contains 16 residues. With 4 bases removed from V and 0 bases from J, the gap between germline ends came to 16 bases. This CDR3 is CASSPGRTGNQETQYF. CDR3 DNA sequence: TGCGCCAGCAGCCCCGGGAGGACAGGGAACCAAGAGACCCAGTACTTC.

The chain carries TRBV5-1 and TRBJ2-3; D unresolved. This CDR3 comprises 13 residues. Per germline, CDR1 SGHRS and CDR2 YFSETQ. The germline V and J ends were trimmed by 0 bases and 3 bases, with 5 bases remaining between them. The CDR3 spells CASSLDQTDTQYF. CDR3 DNA: TGCGCCAGCAGCTTGGACCAGACAGATACGCAGTATTTT.

This chain uses TRBV5-4 with TRBJ2-3, with 9 bases fitting TRBD2. The CDR3 has 16 amino acids. V gave up 0 bases and J gave up 4 bases; unmatched junction bases: 6. The germline gives CDR1 SGHNT, CDR2 YYREEE (reference sequence). This CDR3 reads CASSLEGGGVSDTQYF. CDR3 DNA: TGTGCCAGCAGCTTGGAGGGCGGGGGGGTTTCAGATACGCAGTATTTT.

The gene calls are TRBV2 and TRBJ2-3; D gene unclear. The V gene lost 4 bases and the J gene lost 4 bases, with 12 bases spanning the gap. The CDR3 runs 14 residues. Germline CDR1 is SNHLY and CDR2 is FYNNEI. The CDR3 region has the DNA TGTGCCAGCAGTGGGACCTCTCCACCAGATACGCAGTATTTT. Translated: CASSGTSPPDTQYF.

This clone was picked up a small number of times. The chain is built from TRBV7-2 and TRBJ1-6, with a weak D call TRBD1 (5 bases). The CDR3 extends over 15 amino acids. Germline values: CDR1 SGHTA, CDR2 FQGNSA. Trimming cost V 2 bases and J 7 bases, with 12 bases left between them. CDR3 residues: CASSLLPGSNSPLHF. The CDR3 DNA reads TGTGCCAGCAGCTTATTGCCAGGGTCAAATTCACCCCTCCACTTT.

J is TRBJ1-1 and V is TRBV28, with 7 bases aligning to TRBD1. This CDR3 region has 14 residues. V gave up 4 bases and J gave up 6 bases; unmatched junction bases: 8. Germline CDR1 and CDR2: MDHEN and SYDVKM. Here the CDR3 reads CASSYPDRAAEAFF. The CDR3 region has the DNA TGTGCCAGCAGTTATCCCGACAGGGCAGCTGAAGCTTTCTTT.

About this clone: Other nucleotide sequences in the sample specify the same CDR3. In nucleotides, the CDR3 is TGTGCCAGCAGCTTAACAGGGAACACTGAAGCTTTCTTT. This translates into CASSLTGNTEAFF. V and J are TRBV7-2 and TRBJ1-1; the D gene is possibly TRBD1 (5 bases). This CDR3 region has 13 residues. V lost 2 bases to trimming and J lost 1 base, with 5 bases between them. Per the germline V gene, CDR1 is SGHTA and CDR2 is FQGNSA.

This sequence joins TRBV2 and TRBJ2-2; 9 nucleotides align to TRBD2. The germline CDR1 and CDR2 sequences are SNHLY and FYNNEI. The CDR3 runs to 18 residues. The J segment lost 2 bases and the V segment lost 2 bases, leaving 9 bases of the junction unmatched. Here the CDR3 reads CASSEQLAGLGNTGELFF. CDR3 nucleotide sequence: TGTGCCAGCAGTGAACAGCTAGCGGGATTAGGTAACACCGGGGAGCTGTTTTTT.

CDR3 amino acids: CASSYRTGGGQFF. The CDR3 region has the DNA TGTGCCAGCAGCTACAGGACAGGTGGAGGGCAGTTCTTC. This sequence joins TRBV6-5 and TRBJ2-1; the match to TRBD1 covers 7 bases. The ends lost 6 bases at V and 12 bases at J; junction bases unmatched: 11. Germline assignment: CDR1 MNHEY and CDR2 SVGAGI. CDR3 length equals 13 residues.

CDR3 DNA sequence: TGCGCCAGCAGCTTGGTCCAGGGGGCGATCGGGGAGCTGTTTTTT. Its translation: CASSLVQGAIGELFF. The chain couples TRBV5-1 to TRBJ2-2; 8 bases match TRBD1. Per the germline V gene, CDR1 is SGHRS and CDR2 is YFSETQ. V was clipped by 0 bases and J by 7 bases; unmatched bases: 5. CDR3 size: 15 residues.

The rearrangement links TRBV2 to TRBJ1-3; a weak D match, TRBD1 (5 bases). Trimming left V 6 bases short and J 8 bases short, with 8 bases between. Germline CDR1 and CDR2: SNHLY and FYNNEI. The CDR3 spans 11 residues. CDR3 protein: CASRGEDTIYF. CDR3 nucleotide sequence: TGTGCCAGCAGGGGGGAGGACACCATATATTTT.

This clone was found a few times. V usage is TRBV11-2 and J usage is TRBJ1-2; the D is unclear. Trimming left V 5 bases short and J 8 bases short, with 18 bases between. The CDR3 runs 14 residues. Germline V gives CDR1 SGHAT, CDR2 FQNNGV. CDR3 loop: CASSINRWTSGYTF. In DNA form, the CDR3 reads TGTGCCAGCAGCATCAACCGCTGGACTTCGGGCTACACCTTC.

The rearrangement joins TRBV4-3 to TRBJ1-2; the match to TRBD1 covers 10 bases. CDR1 and CDR2 (germline): LGHNA, YSLEER. This CDR3 comprises 18 residues. The V segment lost 0 bases and the J segment 8 bases; nucleotides outside the gene matches: 15. In nucleotides, the CDR3 is TGCGCCAGCAGCCAAGAAATCGGACAGGGGGTGGCGAGGGGCGGCTACACCTTC. Translation gives CASSQEIGQGVARGGYTF.

The chain is built from TRBV18 and TRBJ2-1; no definite D call. From germline, CDR1 is KGHSH and CDR2 LQKENI. V was pared by 0 bases and J by 0 bases, with 3 bases between. The CDR3 spans 14 residues. The CDR3 protein is CASSPPSSYNEQFF. The CDR3 coding sequence is TGTGCCAGCTCACCACCGAGCTCCTACAATGAGCAGTTCTTC.